A single sample is the source of the 12 T cell receptor beta chains below, sequenced in a study of glioma-infiltrating T cells after dendritic cell vaccination. The time point was: after dendritic cell vaccination, including at tumor progression/relapse. Generated by immunoSEQ multiplex PCR, the TCRdb table keeps only in-frame clones and is missing some. The sample lists about 90,000 clones; around four fifths were seen once. The sequencing here drew on blood, taken after dendritic cell vaccination. Every receptor here comes from a human donor with glioblastoma.

V usage is TRBV30 and J usage is TRBJ1-2; no firm D call. Per the germline V gene, CDR1 is GTSNPN and CDR2 is SVGIG (reference sequence). CDR3 length equals 12 residues. V was clipped by 4 bases and J by 6 bases, with 12 bases between them. The CDR3 is CAWNGGLDGYTF. The DNA for the CDR3 is TGTGCCTGGAATGGAGGGCTGGATGGCTACACCTTC.

The gene calls are TRBV7-3 and TRBJ2-2; D remains ambiguous. V gave up 3 bases and J gave up 2 bases, with 7 bases separating them. The CDR3 is 14 amino acids. Germline loops: CDR1 SGHTA, CDR2 FQGTGA. The DNA of the CDR3 is TGTGCCAGCAGCTTCTACAGCAACACCGGGGAGCTGTTTTTT. The encoded protein is CASSFYSNTGELFF.

The gene calls are TRBV18 and TRBJ1-3; 9 nucleotides line up with TRBD1. This CDR3 spans 14 amino acids. Germline CDR1 KGHSH, CDR2 LQKENI. The trim removed 4 bases at V and 8 bases at J, leaving 6 bases unmatched. CDR3 sequence (DNA): TGTGCCAGCTCACAACCGGGACAGGGAGACACCATATATTTT. This codes for CASSQPGQGDTIYF.

The V gene is TRBV6-1, the J gene TRBJ2-7; a weak D match, TRBD2 (7 bases). V lost 4 bases and J 1 base, leaving 14 bases between the germline ends. The CDR3 covers 15 residues. Germline-derived CDR1 and CDR2 are MNHNS and SASEGT. The CDR3 nucleotides read TGTGCCAGCAGTGTGGGGGGGGCGGGGTCCTACGAGCAGTACTTC. Its translation: CASSVGGAGSYEQYF.

This chain joins TRBV5-1 and TRBJ2-5; TRBD1 matches at 10 bases. Germline CDR1 SGHRS, CDR2 YFSETQ. Germline trimming cut 3 bases from V and 4 bases from J; bases unmatched to any gene: 9. This CDR3 region has 16 residues. The CDR3 coding sequence is TGCGCCAGCAGCTCCGAGACAGGGGGCAGGGGAGAGACCCAGTACTTC. Amino acids: CASSSETGGRGETQYF.

This rearrangement joins TRBV6-5 to TRBJ1-4, with TRBD1 matching over 10 bases. CDR1 and CDR2 (germline): MNHEY, SVGAGI. V lost 6 bases to trimming and J lost 8 bases; unmatched junction nucleotides: 6. The CDR3 totals 14 residues. CDR3 nucleotides: TGTGCCAGCAGCTTGACAGGGGGCAACGAAAAACTGTTTTTT. This codes for CASSLTGGNEKLFF.

The V gene is TRBV9, the J gene TRBJ1-1; 10 bases map to TRBD1. The junction had 3 bases not matched to a gene; V was cut back by 0 bases and J by 4 bases. The CDR3 sequence is 15 residues long. Per germline, CDR1 SGDLS and CDR2 YYNGEE. The CDR3 DNA reads TGTGCCAGCAGCGTAGCGGGACAGGGGACCACTGAAGCTTTCTTT. It translates to CASSVAGQGTTEAFF.

The rearrangement links TRBV5-5 to TRBJ2-5; TRBD1 might be the D (6 bases). The CDR3 covers 14 residues. Germline V CDR1 and CDR2: SGHKS, YYEKEE (reference sequence). Trimming took 6 bases from V and 0 from J, leaving 12 bases between them. The CDR3 sequence is CASTMGTYQETQYF. CDR3 DNA sequence: TGTGCCAGCACCATGGGGACATACCAAGAGACCCAGTACTTC.

The V gene is TRBV12-5, the J gene TRBJ1-1, with TRBD1 matching 8 bases. Losses at the gene ends were 5 bases for V and 1 base for J; bases not matched to a gene: 9. Germline V gene data show CDR1 as LGHNT and CDR2 as FRNRAP. There are 16 residues in the CDR3. As DNA, the CDR3 is TGTGCTAGTGGTCCGGACAGGGTTATTGGGAACACTGAAGCTTTCTTT. Amino acids: CASGPDRVIGNTEAFF.

The chain uses TRBV30 and TRBJ1-2; D is uncertain. Germline-derived CDR1 and CDR2 are GTSNPN and SVGIG (reference sequence). This CDR3 has 12 residues. V dropped 3 bases and J dropped 8 bases, with 13 bases sitting between them. The chain's CDR3 is CAWSAGIEGYTF. For the CDR3, the DNA is TGTGCCTGGAGCGCGGGGATCGAAGGCTACACCTTC.

This clone was seen only a few times. The CDR3 loop reads CASSQELSGGIGNEKLFF. The CDR3 bases are TGCGCCAGCAGCCAAGAGTTGTCAGGGGGAATCGGTAATGAAAAACTGTTTTTT. The gene calls are TRBV4-1 and TRBJ1-4, with 7 nucleotides matching TRBD1. This CDR3 has 18 amino acids. Germline CDR1 reads MGHRA; CDR2 reads YSYEKL. The V segment lost 0 bases and the J segment 4 bases; nucleotides outside the gene matches: 11.

This sequence joins TRBV5-8 and TRBJ2-7; weak D call: TRBD2 (6 bases). Germline V gene lookup returns CDR1 SGHTS and CDR2 YDEGEE. V lost 1 base, J lost 1 base, and 15 bases lay in between. The length of the CDR3 is 16 residues. CDR3 bases: TGTGCCAGCAGCTTGCACGGGGGTATGGTATCCTACGAGCAGTACTTC. Amino acids: CASSLHGGMVSYEQYF. The variable domain in full, completed from reference TRBV5-8 and TRBJ2-7, reads EAGVTQSPTHLIKTRGQQATLRCSPISGHTSVYWYQQALGLGLQFLLWYDEGEERNRGNFPPRFSGRQFPNYSSELNVNALELEDSALYLCASSLHGGMVSYEQYFGPGTRLTVT.